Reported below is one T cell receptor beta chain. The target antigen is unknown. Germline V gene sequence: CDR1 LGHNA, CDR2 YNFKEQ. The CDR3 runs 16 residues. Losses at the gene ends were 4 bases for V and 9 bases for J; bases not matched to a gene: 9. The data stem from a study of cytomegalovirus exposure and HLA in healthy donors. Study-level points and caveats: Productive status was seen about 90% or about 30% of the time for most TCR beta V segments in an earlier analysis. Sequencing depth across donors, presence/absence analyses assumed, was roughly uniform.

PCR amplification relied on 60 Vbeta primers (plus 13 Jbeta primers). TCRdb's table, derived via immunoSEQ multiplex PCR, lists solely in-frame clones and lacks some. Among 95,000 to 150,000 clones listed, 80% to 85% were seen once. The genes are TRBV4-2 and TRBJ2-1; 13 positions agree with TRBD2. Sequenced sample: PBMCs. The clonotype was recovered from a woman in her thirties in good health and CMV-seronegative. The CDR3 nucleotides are TGTGCCAGCAGCCCACTACTAGCGGGAGGGTGGGGTGAGCAGTTCTTC. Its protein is CASSPLLAGGWGEQFF.